Following are 29 T cell receptor beta chains from one sample sequenced in a study of CD8+ T cells in alopecia areata. Following extraction, RNA underwent reverse transcription to cDNA, which served as the sequencing template. Using immunoSEQ multiplex PCR, the repertoire was profiled, and TCRdb retains in-frame clones only, with some absent. The table records more than 150,000 clones, around 49% of them present only once. Treatment noted: oral pan-JAK inhibitor, 5-10 mg twice daily. The material was CD8+ T cells sorted from blood, obtained around week 54, from a patient treated with tofacitinib. The receptors originated from a human donor with alopecia areata.

As DNA, the CDR3 is TGCAGCGTTGCACCCCGGGACAGGGGAACCGCCGGGGAGCTGTTTTTT. Residues: CSVAPRDRGTAGELFF. The J gene is TRBJ2-2, the V gene TRBV29-1; 10 positions agree with TRBD1. Trimming at V came to 4 bases and at J to 6 bases, leaving 11 bases not matched to a gene. This CDR3 spans 16 amino acids. Germline V gene lookup returns CDR1 SQVTM and CDR2 ANQGSEA.

The genes are TRBV5-4 and TRBJ1-1; the D gene is possibly TRBD1 (6 bases). Germline V CDR1 and CDR2: SGHNT, YYREEE (reference sequence). This CDR3 is 14 amino acids long. Trimming took off 0 bases at V and 7 bases at J, with 13 bases between the two ends. CDR3 sequence reads: CASSLAGASVEAFF. DNA for the CDR3: TGTGCCAGCAGCTTGGCAGGGGCGTCGGTTGAAGCTTTCTTT.

V usage is TRBV13 and J usage is TRBJ1-6, with D tentatively TRBD1 (5 bases). CDR1 PRHDT and CDR2 FYEKMQ come from the germline V gene (reference sequence). The CDR3 consists of 15 residues. The germline V and J ends were trimmed by 4 bases and 7 bases, with 14 bases remaining between them. In DNA, the CDR3 is TGTGCCAGCAGCTACCGGGGGAGTGGGAATTCACCCCTCCACTTT. This gives the protein CASSYRGSGNSPLHF.

This clone was picked up a small number of times. This sequence joins TRBV29-1 and TRBJ1-1, with D unclear. This CDR3 comprises 12 residues. V lost 4 bases and J 1 base, leaving 7 bases between the germline ends. Germline assignment: CDR1 SQVTM and CDR2 ANQGSEA. CDR3 nucleotides: TGCAGCGTTGTTAAGGCGAACACTGAAGCTTTCTTT. Translating it yields CSVVKANTEAFF.

V usage is TRBV18 and J usage is TRBJ2-5, with D unresolved. Germline values: CDR1 KGHSH, CDR2 LQKENI. V gave up 1 base and J gave up 5 bases, with 11 bases separating them. The CDR3 consists of 14 residues. CDR3 loop: CASSPRPPVETQYF. The CDR3 nucleotides are TGTGCCAGCTCACCACGGCCGCCCGTGGAGACCCAGTACTTC.

This clone was seen only once. The chain employs TRBV4-1 and TRBJ1-6, with a possible D match to TRBD1 (5 bases). Per the germline V gene, CDR1 is MGHRA and CDR2 is YSYEKL. CDR3 size: 16 residues. Trimming stripped 0 bases from V and 10 bases from J, with 16 bases between. This CDR3 reads CASSQDQRGILSPLHF. The CDR3 coding sequence is TGCGCCAGCAGCCAAGATCAGAGGGGAATTTTATCACCCCTCCACTTT.

The rearrangement uses TRBV6-1 and TRBJ1-2; D gene uncertain. Germline V lookup: CDR1 MNHNS, CDR2 SASEGT. The CDR3 has 11 amino acids. Trimming stripped 1 base from V and 13 bases from J, with 10 bases between. CDR3 sequence: CASSEGQRGTF. DNA for the CDR3: TGTGCCAGCAGTGAAGGGCAGAGAGGCACCTTC.

This chain joins TRBV23-1 and TRBJ2-5; possibly TRBD1 for D (6 bases). TRBV23-1 falls under the ORF class, with uncertain function. This CDR3 has 18 amino acids. The V end lost 4 bases, the J end lost 1 base, and 22 bases lay between the germline ends. CDR3 coding DNA: TGCGCCAGCAGTCTCCTAGGACAGAGAGGAAAAGGCCAAGAGACCCAGTACTTC. Its protein is CASSLLGQRGKGQETQYF.

On this clone itself: The same CDR3 can be traced to other DNA sequences in this sample. This chain joins TRBV4-3 and TRBJ1-1, with unresolved D. V dropped 0 bases and J dropped 2 bases, with 4 bases sitting between them. The CDR3 length is 13 residues. The germline V gene encodes CDR1 LGHNA and CDR2 YSLEER. CDR3 coding DNA: TGCGCCAGCAGCCAAGATCTAAACACTGAAGCTTTCTTT. Protein product: CASSQDLNTEAFF.

The chain couples TRBV30 to TRBJ1-1, with 8 positions matching TRBD1. The CDR3 consists of 12 residues. With 5 bases clipped from V and 4 bases from J, the junction kept 3 bases outside the gene matches. Germline V gene lookup returns CDR1 GTSNPN and CDR2 SVGIG (reference sequence). In nucleotides, the CDR3 is TGTGCCTGGGGCAGGGGGCCCACTGAAGCTTTCTTT. Translating gives CAWGRGPTEAFF.

V is TRBV5-6 and J is TRBJ1-1, with unresolved D. V lost 1 base, J lost 1 base, and 8 bases lay in between. The length of the CDR3 is 14 residues. In germline, CDR1 is SGHDT, CDR2 YYEEEE. CDR3 DNA: TGTGCCAGCAGCTTGCCTGCCCAGAACACTGAAGCTTTCTTT. Protein sequence: CASSLPAQNTEAFF.

The V call is TRBV27, the J call TRBJ1-5; D remains ambiguous. V gave up 3 bases and J gave up 7 bases, with 7 bases separating them. The CDR3 is made up of 12 amino acids. The germline gives CDR1 MNHEY, CDR2 SMNVEV (reference sequence). The CDR3 protein is CASSLMGQPQHF. As DNA, the CDR3 is TGTGCCAGCAGTTTGATGGGACAGCCCCAGCATTTT.

The rearrangement uses TRBV4-1 and TRBJ2-1, with 9 bases matching TRBD1. Germline CDR1 reads MGHRA; CDR2 reads YSYEKL. The ends lost 5 bases at V and 3 bases at J; junction bases unmatched: 5. The CDR3 loop spans 15 amino acids. CDR3 residues: CASSNRDRDYNEQFF. The CDR3 region has the DNA TGCGCCAGCAGCAACCGGGACAGGGACTACAATGAGCAGTTCTTC.

Points on this clone: Distinct nucleotide sequences in the sample also encode this CDR3. The chain carries TRBV30 and TRBJ2-5; D uncertain. The V and J ends lost 3 bases and 5 bases respectively, with 7 bases between them. Germline CDR1 and CDR2: GTSNPN and SVGIG (reference sequence). This CDR3 region has 11 residues. CDR3 DNA: TGTGCCTGGAGCCCCGGGGAGACCCAGTACTTC. This gives the protein CAWSPGETQYF.

The chain couples TRBV5-4 to TRBJ2-7; 7 bases map to TRBD1. The V gene's germline CDR1 is SGHNT and CDR2 YYREEE (reference sequence). CDR3 size: 17 residues. V lost 2 bases and J lost 0; bases outside the gene matches: 11. CDR3 sequence reads: CASSFRRPGTVSYEQYF. The CDR3 DNA follows: TGTGCCAGCAGCTTCCGACGTCCCGGGACAGTCTCCTACGAGCAGTACTTC.

A note on this clone: Additional DNA sequences in this sample encode the identical CDR3. The chain recombines TRBV6-5 with TRBJ2-7; D is uncertain. The germline CDR1 and CDR2 sequences are MNHEY and SVGAGI. V lost 4 bases and J lost 2, with 6 bases in between. This CDR3 has 12 amino acids. The CDR3 DNA is TGTGCCAGCAGTTCCGACCCCTACGAGCAGTACTTC. Amino acids: CASSSDPYEQYF.

The CDR3: CASSLEGTTNTGELFF. DNA for the CDR3: TGTGCCAGCAGCTTAGAGGGGACTACGAACACCGGGGAGCTGTTTTTT. The V call is TRBV7-8, the J call TRBJ2-2; TRBD2 agrees at 7 bases. The CDR3 contains 16 residues. The V segment lost 1 base and the J segment 0 bases; nucleotides outside the gene matches: 2. The germline V gene has CDR1 SGHVS and CDR2 FQNEAQ. Together with reference TRBV7-8 and TRBJ2-2, the CDR3 gives the full variable domain: GAGVSQSPRYKVAKRGQDVALRCDPISGHVSLFWYQQALGQGPEFLTYFQNEAQLDKSGLPSDRFFAERPEGSVSTLKIQRTQQEDSAVYLCASSLEGTTNTGELFFGEGSRLTVL.

This chain connects TRBV7-2 to TRBJ1-1; D is unclear. V gave up 1 base and J gave up 7 bases, with 10 bases separating them. Germline-derived CDR1 and CDR2 are SGHTA and FQGNSA. The CDR3 length is 13 residues. The CDR3 DNA reads as TGTGCCAGCAGCTTAGAAGGTTTCGGTGAAGCTTTCTTT. This sequence encodes CASSLEGFGEAFF.

This chain connects TRBV4-2 to TRBJ2-7; 10 bases line up with TRBD2. From germline, CDR1 is LGHNA and CDR2 YNFKEQ. V shed 1 base, J shed 2 bases, and the junction held 5 bases outside the gene matches. The CDR3 is 16 residues long. The CDR3 region is CASSQVNSGGTYEQYF. The CDR3 region has the DNA TGTGCCAGCAGCCAAGTAAATAGCGGGGGGACCTACGAGCAGTACTTC.

This clone was counted between two and nine times. The rearrangement joins TRBV5-6 to TRBJ2-7; the D gene is possibly TRBD1 (5 bases). The CDR3 contains 13 residues. The V end was cut by 1 base, the J end by 4 bases, with 9 bases between. From germline, CDR1 is SGHDT and CDR2 YYEEEE. In DNA form, the CDR3 reads TGTGCCAGCAGCTTGTCGACAGCATACGAGCAGTACTTC. Encoded protein: CASSLSTAYEQYF. The full variable domain, rest sourced from reference TRBV5-6 and TRBJ2-7, is DAGVTQSPTHLIKTRGQQVTLRCSPKSGHDTVSWYQQALGQGPQFIFQYYEEEERQRGNFPDRFSGHQFPNYSSELNVNALLLGDSALYLCASSLSTAYEQYFGPGTRLTVT.

This clone was seen a handful of times. V and J are TRBV12-5 and TRBJ1-1, with D unclear. The CDR3 runs 13 residues. V was trimmed by 5 bases and J by 3 bases, leaving 10 bases between them. Germline CDR1 LGHNT, CDR2 FRNRAP. Here the CDR3 DNA reads TGTGCTAGTGGTCCCACCCGGGACACTGAAGCTTTCTTT. It encodes CASGPTRDTEAFF.

This clone was picked up a small number of times. This rearrangement joins TRBV4-1 to TRBJ1-5; unclear D gene. Germline CDR1 and CDR2: MGHRA and YSYEKL. This CDR3 spans 14 amino acids. Deletions cut 0 bases from V and 3 bases from J, with 6 bases between. This chain's CDR3 is CASSQEHYNQPQHF. Here the CDR3 DNA reads TGCGCCAGCAGCCAAGAACATTACAATCAGCCCCAGCATTTT.

The chain links TRBV5-1 to TRBJ1-4; perhaps TRBD1 as D (5 bases). CDR3 length: 14 residues. Trimming took 1 base from V and 5 from J, leaving 9 bases between them. In germline, CDR1 is SGHRS, CDR2 YFSETQ. In nucleotides, the CDR3 is TGCGCCAGCAGCTTGACAGGACTAAATGAAAAACTGTTTTTT. This encodes CASSLTGLNEKLFF. Full variable domain (remainder filled in from reference TRBV5-1 and TRBJ1-4): KAGVTQTPRYLIKTRGQQVTLSCSPISGHRSVSWYQQTPGQGLQFLFEYFSETQRNKGNFPGRFSGRQFSNSRSEMNVSTLELGDSALYLCASSLTGLNEKLFFGSGTQLSVL.

The chain couples TRBV30 to TRBJ1-1; D is possibly TRBD1 (5 bases). Germline-derived CDR1 and CDR2 are GTSNPN and SVGIG (reference sequence). This CDR3 has 13 amino acids. V gave up 2 bases and J gave up 5 bases, with 12 bases separating them. CDR3 sequence reads: CAWSTGLTTEAFF. CDR3 sequence (DNA): TGTGCCTGGAGTACGGGGCTAACTACTGAAGCTTTCTTT.

This clone was seen only a few times. The gene calls are TRBV29-1 and TRBJ1-5, with D possibly TRBD1 on 6 matching bases. CDR1 is SQVTM and CDR2 is ANQGSEA in the germline V gene. Deletions cut 4 bases from V and 6 bases from J, with 13 bases between. CDR3 length: 13 amino acids. For the CDR3, the DNA is TGCAGCGTTGTACACAGGGTTGGTCAGCCCCAGCATTTT. Translation: CSVVHRVGQPQHF. Using reference TRBV29-1 and TRBJ1-5 for the parts outside the CDR3, the full variable domain is SAVISQKPSRDICQRGTSLTIQCQVDSQVTMMFWYRQQPGQSLTLIATANQGSEATYESGFVIDKFPISRPNLTFSTLTVSNMSPEDSSIYLCSVVHRVGQPQHFGDGTRLSIL.

The CDR3 DNA sequence: TGTGCCACCAGCAGAGTTAAGGCGACGGTTGAGCAGTTCTTC. Translating gives CATSRVKATVEQFF. The chain employs TRBV15 and TRBJ2-1; D is ambiguous. V dropped 1 base and J dropped 9 bases, with 13 bases sitting between them. The CDR3 sequence is 14 residues long. The germline V gene encodes CDR1 LNHNV and CDR2 YYDKDF (reference sequence).

This clone was picked up a small number of times. The rearrangement uses TRBV6-6 and TRBJ2-5; D gene uncertain. The CDR3 has 13 residues. CDR1 and CDR2 (germline): MNHNY, SVGAGI (reference sequence). Trimming left V 0 bases short and J 5 bases short, with 7 bases between. The DNA for the CDR3 is TGTGCCAGCAGTTACTCGGTAGTGGAGACCCAGTACTTC. Translating gives CASSYSVVETQYF.

The genes are TRBV7-8 and TRBJ2-3; D unclear. Germline V gene lookup returns CDR1 SGHVS and CDR2 FQNEAQ. Trimming took off 0 bases at V and 2 bases at J, with 9 bases between the two ends. The CDR3 has 15 residues. Here the CDR3 DNA reads TGTGCCAGCAGCTTAGCGGGGATTTACACAGATACGCAGTATTTT. Translated, it gives CASSLAGIYTDTQYF. Looking up the rest from reference TRBV7-8 and TRBJ2-3 gives the full variable domain: GAGVSQSPRYKVAKRGQDVALRCDPISGHVSLFWYQQALGQGPEFLTYFQNEAQLDKSGLPSDRFFAERPEGSVSTLKIQRTQQEDSAVYLCASSLAGIYTDTQYFGPGTRLTVL.

This clone was observed a few times. J is TRBJ2-1 and V is TRBV30; 11 bases are shared with TRBD1. From germline, CDR1 is GTSNPN and CDR2 SVGIG (reference sequence). The CDR3 is 16 residues long. The V and J ends lost 0 bases and 9 bases, in that order; junction bases with no gene match: 10. As DNA, the CDR3 is TGTGCCTGGAGTGTACGATCGGGACAGGGGGACAGTGAGCAGTTCTTC. Translating gives CAWSVRSGQGDSEQFF.